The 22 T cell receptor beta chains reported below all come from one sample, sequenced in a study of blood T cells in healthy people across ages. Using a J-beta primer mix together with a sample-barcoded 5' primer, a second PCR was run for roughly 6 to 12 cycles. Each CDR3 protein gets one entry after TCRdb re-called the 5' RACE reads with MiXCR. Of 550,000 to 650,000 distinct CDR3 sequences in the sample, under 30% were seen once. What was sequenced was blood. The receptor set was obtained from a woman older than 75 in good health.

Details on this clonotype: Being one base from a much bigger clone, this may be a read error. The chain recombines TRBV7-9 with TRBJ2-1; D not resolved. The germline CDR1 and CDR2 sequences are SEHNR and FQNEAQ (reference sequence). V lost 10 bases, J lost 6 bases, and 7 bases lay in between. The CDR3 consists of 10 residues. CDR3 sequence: CAIDRNEQFF. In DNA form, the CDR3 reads TGTGCCATCGACCGCAATGAGCAGTTCTTC.

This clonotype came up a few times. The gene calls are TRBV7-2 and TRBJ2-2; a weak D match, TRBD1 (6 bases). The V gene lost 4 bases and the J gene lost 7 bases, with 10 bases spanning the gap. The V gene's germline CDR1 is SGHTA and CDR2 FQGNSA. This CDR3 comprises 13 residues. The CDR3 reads CASSWYRDGELFF. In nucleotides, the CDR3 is TGTGCCAGCAGCTGGTACAGGGACGGGGAGCTGTTTTTT.

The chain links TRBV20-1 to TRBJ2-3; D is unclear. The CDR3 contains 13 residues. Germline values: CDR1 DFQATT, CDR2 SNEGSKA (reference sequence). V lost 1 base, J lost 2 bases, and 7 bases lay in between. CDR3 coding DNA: TGCAGTGCTAGAGTTCCTTACACAGATACGCAGTATTTT. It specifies CSARVPYTDTQYF.

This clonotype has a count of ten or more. The CDR3 region has the DNA TGCAGTGCTTACGCCAGGGCTGGGAATGAGCAGTTCTTC. As protein: CSAYARAGNEQFF. The V and J genes are TRBV20-1 and TRBJ2-1, with a possible D match to TRBD1 (5 bases). The V gene lost 5 bases and the J gene lost 7 bases, with 15 bases spanning the gap. Looked up from germline, CDR1 is DFQATT and CDR2 is SNEGSKA (reference sequence). The CDR3 is 13 amino acids.

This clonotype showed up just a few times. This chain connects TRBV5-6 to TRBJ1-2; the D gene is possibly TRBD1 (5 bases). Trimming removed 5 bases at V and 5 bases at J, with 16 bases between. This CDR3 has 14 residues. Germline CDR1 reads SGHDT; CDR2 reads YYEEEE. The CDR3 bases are TGTGCCAGCAGAGACCTGGACATTGAGTATGGCTACACCTTC. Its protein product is CASRDLDIEYGYTF.

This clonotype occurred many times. The DNA for the CDR3 is TGTGCCAGCAGAACCGGGACAGCCAACACTGAAGCTTTCTTT. Translating it yields CASRTGTANTEAFF. J is TRBJ1-1 and V is TRBV12-3 or TRBV12-4; 7 bases are a match to TRBD1. V lost 6 bases to trimming and J lost 2 bases; unmatched junction nucleotides: 6. This CDR3 has 14 residues.

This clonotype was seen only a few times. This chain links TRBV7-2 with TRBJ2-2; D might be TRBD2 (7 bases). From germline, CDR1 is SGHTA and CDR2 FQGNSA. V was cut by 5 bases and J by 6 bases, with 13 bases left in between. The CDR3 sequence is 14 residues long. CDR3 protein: CASSAKGGAGELFF. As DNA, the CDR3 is TGTGCCAGCAGCGCCAAGGGGGGGGCCGGGGAGCTGTTTTTT. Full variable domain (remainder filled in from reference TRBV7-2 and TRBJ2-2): GAGVSQSPSNKVTEKGKDVELRCDPISGHTALYWYRQSLGQGLEFLIYFQGNSAPDKSGLPSDRFSAERTGGSVSTLTIQRTQQEDSAVYLCASSAKGGAGELFFGEGSRLTVL.

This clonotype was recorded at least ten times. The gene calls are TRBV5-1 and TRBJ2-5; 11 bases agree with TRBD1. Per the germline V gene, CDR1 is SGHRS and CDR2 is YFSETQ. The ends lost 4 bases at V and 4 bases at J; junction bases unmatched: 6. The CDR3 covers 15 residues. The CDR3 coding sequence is TGCGCCAGCAGCGGGGGACAGGGGGGAAGAGAGACCCAGTACTTC. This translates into CASSGGQGGRETQYF. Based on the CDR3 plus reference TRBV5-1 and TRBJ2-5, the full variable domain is KAGVTQTPRYLIKTRGQQVTLSCSPISGHRSVSWYQQTPGQGLQFLFEYFSETQRNKGNFPGRFSGRQFSNSRSEMNVSTLELGDSALYLCASSGGQGGRETQYFGPGTRLLVL.

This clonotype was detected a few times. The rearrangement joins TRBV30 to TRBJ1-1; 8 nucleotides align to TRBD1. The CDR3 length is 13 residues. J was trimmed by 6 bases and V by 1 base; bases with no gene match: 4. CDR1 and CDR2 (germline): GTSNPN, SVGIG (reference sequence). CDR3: CAWSAVQGAEAFF. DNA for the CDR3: TGTGCCTGGAGTGCGGTACAGGGGGCTGAAGCTTTCTTT.

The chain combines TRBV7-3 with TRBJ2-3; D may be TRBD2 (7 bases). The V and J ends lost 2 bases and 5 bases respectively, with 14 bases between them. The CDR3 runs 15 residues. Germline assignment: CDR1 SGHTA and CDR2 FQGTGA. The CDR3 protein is CASSLAGAGGDTQYF. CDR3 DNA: TGTGCCAGCAGCTTAGCGGGGGCCGGGGGAGATACGCAGTATTTT. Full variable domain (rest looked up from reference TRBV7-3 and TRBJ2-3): GAGVSQTPSNKVTEKGKYVELRCDPISGHTALYWYRQSLGQGPEFLIYFQGTGAADDSGLPNDRFFAVRPEGSVSTLKIQRTERGDSAVYLCASSLAGAGGDTQYFGPGTRLTVL.

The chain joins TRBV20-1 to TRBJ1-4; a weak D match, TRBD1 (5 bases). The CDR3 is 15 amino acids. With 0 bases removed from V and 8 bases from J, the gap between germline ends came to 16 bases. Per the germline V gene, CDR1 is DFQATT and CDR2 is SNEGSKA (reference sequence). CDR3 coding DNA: TGCAGTGCTAGAGATTACCAGGGAATTGGGGAAAAACTGTTTTTT. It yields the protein CSARDYQGIGEKLFF.

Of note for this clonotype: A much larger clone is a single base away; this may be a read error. The CDR3 loop is CASSDRQGGGKKLFF. The CDR3 DNA follows: TGTGCCAGCAGTGACCGACAGGGGGGAGGTAAAAAACTGTTTTTT. This chain connects TRBV25-1 to TRBJ1-4; 9 bases line up with TRBD1. The ends lost 3 bases at V and 9 bases at J; junction bases unmatched: 8. This CDR3 has 15 residues. CDR1 MGHDK and CDR2 SYGVNS come from the germline V gene.

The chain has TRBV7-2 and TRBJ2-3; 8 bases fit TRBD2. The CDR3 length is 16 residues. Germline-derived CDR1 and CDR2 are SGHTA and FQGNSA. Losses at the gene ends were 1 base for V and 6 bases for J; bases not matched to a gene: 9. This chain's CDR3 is CASSLDWRGAGDTQYF. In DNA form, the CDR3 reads TGTGCCAGCAGCTTAGACTGGCGGGGGGCCGGGGATACGCAGTATTTT.

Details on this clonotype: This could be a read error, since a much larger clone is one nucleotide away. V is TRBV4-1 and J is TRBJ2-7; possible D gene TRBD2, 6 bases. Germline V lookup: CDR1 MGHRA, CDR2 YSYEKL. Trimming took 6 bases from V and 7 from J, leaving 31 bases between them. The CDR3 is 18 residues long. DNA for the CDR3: TGCGCCAGCAGTCGGGCTAGCGACTCCGTCGGATCCCACAATGAGCAGTACTTC. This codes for CASSRASDSVGSHNEQYF.

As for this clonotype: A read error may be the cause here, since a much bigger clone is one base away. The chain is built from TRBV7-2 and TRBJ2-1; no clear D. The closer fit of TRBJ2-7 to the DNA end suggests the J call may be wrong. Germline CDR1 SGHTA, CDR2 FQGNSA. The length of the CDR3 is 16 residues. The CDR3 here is CASNLGASSTYNEQYF. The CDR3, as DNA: TGTGCCAGCAACTTAGGAGCCTCCTCCACGTACAATGAGCAGTACTTC.

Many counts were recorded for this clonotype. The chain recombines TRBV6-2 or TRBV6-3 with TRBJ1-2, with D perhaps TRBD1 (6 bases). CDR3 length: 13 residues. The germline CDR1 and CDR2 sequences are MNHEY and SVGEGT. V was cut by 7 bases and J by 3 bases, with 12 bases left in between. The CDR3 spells CASKGHPDYGYTF. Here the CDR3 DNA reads TGTGCCAGCAAGGGACACCCCGACTATGGCTACACCTTC.

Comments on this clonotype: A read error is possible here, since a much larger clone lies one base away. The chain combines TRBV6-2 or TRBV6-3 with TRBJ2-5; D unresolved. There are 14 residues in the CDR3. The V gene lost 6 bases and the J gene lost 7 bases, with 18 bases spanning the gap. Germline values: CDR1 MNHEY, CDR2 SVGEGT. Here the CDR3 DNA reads TGTGCCAGCAGGCATCGGGTCACAGTAGGGACCCAGTACTTC. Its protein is CASRHRVTVGTQYF.

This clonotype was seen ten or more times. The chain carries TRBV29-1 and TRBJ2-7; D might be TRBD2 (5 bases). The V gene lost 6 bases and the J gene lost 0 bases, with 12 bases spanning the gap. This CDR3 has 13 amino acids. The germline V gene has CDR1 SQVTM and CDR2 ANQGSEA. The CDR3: CSVAPGSSYEQYF. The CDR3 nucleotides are TGCAGCGTCGCCCCGGGGAGCTCCTACGAGCAGTACTTC.

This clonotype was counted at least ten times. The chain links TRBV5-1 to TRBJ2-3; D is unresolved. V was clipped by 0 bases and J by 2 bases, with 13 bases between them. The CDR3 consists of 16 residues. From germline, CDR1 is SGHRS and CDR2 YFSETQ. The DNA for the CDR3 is TGCGCCAGCAGCTTGGCCATGTCCCGAAACACAGATACGCAGTATTTT. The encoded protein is CASSLAMSRNTDTQYF.

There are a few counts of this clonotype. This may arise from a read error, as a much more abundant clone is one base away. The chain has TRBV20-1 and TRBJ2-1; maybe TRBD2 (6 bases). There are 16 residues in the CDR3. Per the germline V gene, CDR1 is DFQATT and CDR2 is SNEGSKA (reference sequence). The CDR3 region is CSAYRSGRGSYDEQFF. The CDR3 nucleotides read TGCAGTGCTTACCGCTCGGGGCGGGGCTCCTACGATGAGCAGTTCTTC.

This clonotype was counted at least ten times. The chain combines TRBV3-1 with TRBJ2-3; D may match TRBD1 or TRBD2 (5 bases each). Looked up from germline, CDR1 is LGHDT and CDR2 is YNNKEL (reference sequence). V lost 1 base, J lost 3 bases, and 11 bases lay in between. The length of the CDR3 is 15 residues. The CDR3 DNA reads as TGTGCCAGCAGCCAAGCGGGGCAACCGACAGATACGCAGTATTTT. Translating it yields CASSQAGQPTDTQYF.

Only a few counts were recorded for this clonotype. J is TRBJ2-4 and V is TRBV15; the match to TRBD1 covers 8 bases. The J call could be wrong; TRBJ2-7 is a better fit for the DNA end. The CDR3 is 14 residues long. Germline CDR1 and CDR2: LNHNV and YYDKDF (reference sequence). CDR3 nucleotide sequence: TGTGCCACCAGCATAGACAGGGGACCATACGAGCAGTACTTC. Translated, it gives CATSIDRGPYEQYF.